Given below is one TCR beta chain in context. Its antigen is currently unknown. Phlebotomy per donor yielded a single 2.5 ml blood sample. The entry originates in a study of monozygotic twins with inflammatory bowel disease. Study findings and constraints: Immunosuppressive treatments differing between patients may have added repertoire variability. Clonotypes shared with others were fewer in IBD patients than in healthy twins, especially with disease activity.

TCRdb reprocessed the 5' RACE reads, keeping one entry per CDR3 protein, no DNA. Its table records some 200,000 distinct CDR3 sequences. Germline V lookup: CDR1 SGHKS, CDR2 YYEKEE (reference sequence). The CDR3 consists of 14 residues. V gene TRBV5-5 combines with J gene TRBJ1-2. Sequenced material: blood. The clonotype was recovered from a human donor with ulcerative colitis or Crohn's disease, or a healthy co-twin of an affected twin (not recorded which). CDR3 loop: CASRSGEGSSGYTF.